One sample yielded the 7 T cell receptor beta chains listed below, sequenced in a study of cytomegalovirus exposure and HLA in healthy donors. Amplification used 60 Vbeta primers and 13 Jbeta primers. TCRdb's table, derived via immunoSEQ multiplex PCR, lists solely in-frame clones and lacks some. The table includes under 200,000 clones, about 70% detected once. The specimen was PBMCs. These receptors were taken from a woman aged 25-40 years in good health and CMV-seronegative.

The chain combines TRBV12-5 with TRBJ2-1; 10 bases are a match to TRBD1. The germline V gene encodes CDR1 LGHNT and CDR2 FRNRAP. After removal of 2 bases from V and 4 bases from J, the junction contained 14 bases not matched to a gene. CDR3 length equals 19 residues. As DNA, the CDR3 is TGTGCTAGTGGTTTGCGATCGGTGTTGGGACAGGGGCAGTACAATGAGCAGTTCTTC. Amino acids: CASGLRSVLGQGQYNEQFF. Combining the CDR3 with reference TRBV12-5 and TRBJ2-1 gives the whole variable domain DARVTQTPRHKVTEMGQEVTMRCQPILGHNTVFWYRQTMMQGLELLAYFRNRAPLDDSGMPKDRFSAEMPDATLATLKIQPSEPRDSAVYFCASGLRSVLGQGQYNEQFFGPGTRLTVL.

The chain employs TRBV5-4 and TRBJ1-3, with a weak D call TRBD1 (5 bases). Deletions cut 7 bases from V and 0 bases from J, with 14 bases between. This CDR3 contains 15 residues. Germline CDR1 reads SGHNT; CDR2 reads YYREEE (reference sequence). Written as DNA, the CDR3 is TGTGCCAGCCGGCCGGGGGGGAGCTCTGGAAACACCATATATTTT. Its protein is CASRPGGSSGNTIYF.

The chain carries TRBV7-7 and TRBJ2-5; 7 bases are a match to TRBD1. The DNA end favors TRBJ2-7, so the J call may be wrong. This CDR3 region has 13 residues. CDR1 and CDR2 from the germline V gene are SSHAT and FNYEAQ (reference sequence). The CDR3 DNA reads as TGTGCCAGCAGCCCGGGACAGTCCTACGAGCAGTACTTC. It translates to CASSPGQSYEQYF.

V usage is TRBV7-9 and J usage is TRBJ1-4; possible D gene TRBD1, 5 bases. The V gene lost 1 base and the J gene lost 5 bases, with 14 bases spanning the gap. This CDR3 is built from 16 residues. CDR1 and CDR2 (germline): SEHNR, FQNEAQ (reference sequence). CDR3 residues: CASSLGLIGANEKLFF. The CDR3 DNA follows: TGTGCCAGCAGCTTAGGACTCATAGGGGCCAATGAAAAACTGTTTTTT. Together with reference TRBV7-9 and TRBJ1-4, the CDR3 gives the full variable domain: DTGVSQNPRHKITKRGQNVTFRCDPISEHNRLYWYRQTLGQGPEFLTYFQNEAQLEKSRLLSDRFSAERPKGSFSTLEIQRTEQGDSAMYLCASSLGLIGANEKLFFGSGTQLSVL.

The gene calls are TRBV30 and TRBJ2-7, with 10 nucleotides matching TRBD1. J gave up 5 bases and V 3 bases, and 7 bases lay outside the gene matches. The germline gives CDR1 GTSNPN, CDR2 SVGIG (reference sequence). The CDR3 extends over 14 amino acids. The CDR3 coding sequence is TGTGCCTGGAGGGGTCTTGGACAGGGGGACGAGCAGTACTTC. It codes for CAWRGLGQGDEQYF.

The V and J genes are TRBV6-1 and TRBJ1-4; D not resolved. Trimming removed 6 bases from V and 0 bases from J, with 11 bases in between. This CDR3 region has 15 residues. Germline V gene lookup returns CDR1 MNHNS and CDR2 SASEGT. The CDR3 DNA reads as TGTGCCAGCAGGGTTATGAGTGCAACTAATGAAAAACTGTTTTTT. It specifies CASRVMSATNEKLFF.

The J gene is TRBJ2-7, the V gene TRBV18; TRBD1 matches at 8 bases. V shed 1 base and J 1 base; nucleotides not matched to a gene: 6. CDR3 length: 16 amino acids. Germline CDR1 and CDR2: KGHSH and LQKENI. The CDR3 loop reads CASSPLDRAMSYEQYF. CDR3 sequence (DNA): TGTGCCAGCTCACCACTGGACAGGGCTATGTCCTACGAGCAGTACTTC.